The entry below describes one TCR beta chain. These data are taken from a study of blood T cell repertoires in COVID-19. On the study more broadly: Sources were T cells, B-cell-depleted T cells, or PBMCs; the material itself was cDNA or gDNA.

The V and J ends lost 1 base and 2 bases respectively, with 17 bases between them. The germline gives CDR1 MGHDK, CDR2 SYGVNS. This CDR3 region has 17 residues. Original handling: Cell counts per sample came from amplifying reference gene primers. Method: immunoSEQ multiplex PCR; TCRdb's copy keeps in-frame clones and lacks some. The V and J calls and clone size are taken from that table; D and trimming were inferred from the DNA. Among about 99,000 clones listed, 70% to 85% were seen once. The TCR originated in an elderly woman with active or convalescent COVID-19. The genes are TRBV25-1 and TRBJ1-2; possible D gene TRBD1, 5 bases. The sample taken for sequencing was peripheral blood. The CDR3 DNA sequence: TGTGCCAGCAGTGAATCGGGGGTGGGGGAGAGGAACTATGGCTACACCTTC. Protein sequence: CASSESGVGERNYGYTF.